A single sample gave rise to the 14 T cell receptor beta chains below, sequenced in a study of shared clonotypes between healthy human individuals (dated by TCRdb to 2018 to 2020). Library preparation was by the immunoSEQ multiplex PCR assay. TCRdb retrieved this table from immuneACCESS and kept in-frame rearrangements only. Not all clones are present; in checked studies, unresolved V genes account for under half, and no reason is known for the remainder. In all, the sample holds approximately 1.5 million clones, and about 98.5% of those were seen once. About 0.35% of the sample rests with the top ten. The sequenced material came from naive CD4+ T cells sorted from blood. In light of the paper, this sample's cell subset or site label describes: CD45RA+ positively selected. The source is a man aged 30-40 years in good health.

V is TRBV29-1 and J is TRBJ2-7, with 9 bases that match TRBD2. The CDR3 spans 15 residues. The germline CDR1 and CDR2 sequences are SQVTM and ANQGSEA. V lost 4 bases, J lost 2 bases, and 9 bases stayed unmatched. As DNA, the CDR3 is TGCAGCGTTGTCCTAGCGGGGAAGCATACCTACGAGCAGTACTTC. Translation: CSVVLAGKHTYEQYF.

In its sample, this clone was seen once. The chain has TRBV18 and TRBJ2-1; TRBD2 matches 8 bases. From germline, CDR1 is KGHSH and CDR2 LQKENI. The CDR3 consists of 15 residues. V trimming: 5 bases; J trimming: 0 bases; junction bases outside the gene matches: 3. CDR3 protein: CASSASGFSYNEQFF. CDR3 in DNA: TGTGCCAGCTCAGCTAGCGGGTTCTCCTACAATGAGCAGTTCTTC.

This clone was found once. The rearrangement joins TRBV6-1 to TRBJ2-6; 8 nucleotides match TRBD1. V lost 4 bases, J lost 2 bases, and 16 bases stayed unmatched. The CDR3 is made up of 20 amino acids. Germline V gives CDR1 MNHNS, CDR2 SASEGT. CDR3 sequence reads: CASSALAGGGQGAGANVLTF. The CDR3 DNA reads as TGTGCCAGCAGTGCCCTAGCAGGGGGCGGACAGGGTGCTGGGGCCAACGTCCTGACTTTC.

This clone was seen once. This chain links TRBV7-9 with TRBJ2-3, with unresolved D. The CDR3 contains 14 residues. V gave up 5 bases and J gave up 4 bases, with 13 bases separating them. Per germline, CDR1 SEHNR and CDR2 FQNEAQ (reference sequence). The CDR3 DNA follows: TGTGCCAGCAGCGCTAATGCCCGGGCAGATACGCAGTATTTT. Encoded protein: CASSANARADTQYF.

The chain joins TRBV30 to TRBJ1-2; a weak D match, TRBD1 (6 bases). The CDR3 loop spans 14 amino acids. Trimming left V 2 bases short and J 2 bases short, with 12 bases between. Germline lookup yields CDR1 GTSNPN and CDR2 SVGIG (reference sequence). The CDR3 reads CAWSRQGRNYGYTF. The CDR3 DNA follows: TGTGCCTGGAGTAGGCAGGGGAGGAACTATGGCTACACCTTC.

The rearrangement links TRBV5-5 to TRBJ1-5; 9 bases agree with TRBD1. The length of the CDR3 is 16 residues. Germline V gene lookup returns CDR1 SGHKS and CDR2 YYEKEE (reference sequence). With 2 bases clipped from V and 6 bases from J, the junction kept 9 bases outside the gene matches. The CDR3 DNA follows: TGTGCCAGCAGCTTACATCCGGGACAGGGAGGTCAGCCCCAGCATTTT. It translates to CASSLHPGQGGQPQHF.

The chain recombines TRBV7-9 with TRBJ2-1; perhaps TRBD1 as D (6 bases). Germline assignment: CDR1 SEHNR and CDR2 FQNEAQ (reference sequence). V dropped 6 bases and J dropped 2 bases, with 14 bases sitting between them. The CDR3 has 15 residues. CDR3 in amino acids: CASSYPRGPYNEQFF. The CDR3 DNA follows: TGTGCCAGCAGTTACCCCAGGGGTCCCTACAATGAGCAGTTCTTC.

CDR3 nucleotides: TGCAGCGTTTCTCGACTAGCGGGAGGCCTCACCGGGGAGCTGTTTTTT. Amino acid sequence: CSVSRLAGGLTGELFF. The chain links TRBV29-1 to TRBJ2-2; 13 bases map to TRBD2. CDR3 length: 16 amino acids. Germline V gene sequence: CDR1 SQVTM, CDR2 ANQGSEA. J gave up 4 bases and V 5 bases, and 7 bases lay outside the gene matches.

The gene calls are TRBV19 and TRBJ2-2; D is possibly TRBD1 (5 bases). Germline V gene lookup returns CDR1 LNHDA and CDR2 SQIVND (reference sequence). The CDR3 consists of 16 residues. The germline V and J ends were trimmed by 3 bases and 7 bases, with 18 bases remaining between them. The CDR3: CASSIPARAWDGELFF. The CDR3 region has the DNA TGTGCCAGTAGTATTCCCGCCAGGGCTTGGGACGGGGAGCTGTTTTTT. Full variable domain (missing parts from reference TRBV19 and TRBJ2-2): DGGITQSPKYLFRKEGQNVTLSCEQNLNHDAMYWYRQDPGQGLRLIYYSQIVNDFQKGDIAEGYSVSREKKESFPLTVTSAQKNPTAFYLCASSIPARAWDGELFFGEGSRLTVL.

The chain has TRBV29-1 and TRBJ2-7; the D gene could be TRBD1 or TRBD2 (7 bases each). Germline CDR1 SQVTM, CDR2 ANQGSEA. V gave up 4 bases and J gave up 3 bases, with 19 bases separating them. The CDR3 covers 15 residues. The CDR3 loop reads CSVGARGRELYEQYF. Written as DNA, the CDR3 is TGCAGCGTTGGGGCGAGGGGGCGGGAGCTCTACGAGCAGTACTTC.

The chain combines TRBV18 with TRBJ2-2; weak D call: TRBD1 (6 bases). Germline V gene sequence: CDR1 KGHSH, CDR2 LQKENI. CDR3 length: 15 amino acids. Trimming pared 6 bases from V and 3 bases from J, leaving 14 bases between. The CDR3 protein is CASSPGQEYTGELFF. The CDR3 DNA reads TGTGCCAGCTCGCCGGGACAAGAATACACCGGGGAGCTGTTTTTT.

The V and J genes are TRBV7-8 and TRBJ2-1; weak D call: TRBD2 (6 bases). The CDR3 length is 18 residues. Germline V lookup: CDR1 SGHVS, CDR2 FQNEAQ. V lost 3 bases, J lost 4 bases, and 22 bases lay in between. CDR3 amino acids: CASSLVTQSGLRYNEQFF. CDR3 bases: TGTGCCAGCAGCTTGGTTACCCAAAGCGGGTTACGATACAATGAGCAGTTCTTC.

V and J are TRBV7-9 and TRBJ2-3; D unclear. Germline V gene data show CDR1 as SEHNR and CDR2 as FQNEAQ (reference sequence). V was pared by 1 base and J by 0 bases, with 17 bases between. This CDR3 contains 18 residues. The CDR3 DNA follows: TGTGCCAGCAGCTTAGGTTTGAGTTCGGGCCCTAGCACAGATACGCAGTATTTT. It specifies CASSLGLSSGPSTDTQYF.

The CDR3 DNA reads as TGTGCCAGCAGCGGGAGACTAGCGGGGATCACAGATACGCAGTATTTT. As protein: CASSGRLAGITDTQYF. The chain recombines TRBV7-9 with TRBJ2-3; 11 bases align to TRBD2. The CDR3 is 16 residues long. CDR1 is SEHNR and CDR2 is FQNEAQ in the germline V gene (reference sequence). After removal of 5 bases from V and 2 bases from J, the junction contained 6 bases not matched to a gene.